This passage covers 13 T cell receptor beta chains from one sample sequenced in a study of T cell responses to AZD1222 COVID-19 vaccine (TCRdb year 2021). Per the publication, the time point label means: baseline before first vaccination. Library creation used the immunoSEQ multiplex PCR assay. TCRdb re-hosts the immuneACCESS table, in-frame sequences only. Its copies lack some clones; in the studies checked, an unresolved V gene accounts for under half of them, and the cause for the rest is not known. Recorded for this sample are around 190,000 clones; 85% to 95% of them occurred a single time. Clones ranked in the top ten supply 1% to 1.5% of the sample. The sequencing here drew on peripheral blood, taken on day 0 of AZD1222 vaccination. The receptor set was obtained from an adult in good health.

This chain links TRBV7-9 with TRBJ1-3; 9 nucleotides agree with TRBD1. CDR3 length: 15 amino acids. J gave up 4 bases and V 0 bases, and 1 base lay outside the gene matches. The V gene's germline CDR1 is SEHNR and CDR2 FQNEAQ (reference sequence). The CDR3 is CASSLAGTGGNTIYF. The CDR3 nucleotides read TGTGCCAGCAGCTTAGCGGGGACAGGGGGAAACACCATATATTTT.

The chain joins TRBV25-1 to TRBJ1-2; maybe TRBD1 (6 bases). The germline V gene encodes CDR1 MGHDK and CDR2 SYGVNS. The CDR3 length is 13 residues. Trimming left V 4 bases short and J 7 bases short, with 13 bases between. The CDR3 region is CASSVQGMGGYTF. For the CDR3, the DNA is TGTGCCAGCAGTGTTCAGGGGATGGGTGGCTACACCTTC.

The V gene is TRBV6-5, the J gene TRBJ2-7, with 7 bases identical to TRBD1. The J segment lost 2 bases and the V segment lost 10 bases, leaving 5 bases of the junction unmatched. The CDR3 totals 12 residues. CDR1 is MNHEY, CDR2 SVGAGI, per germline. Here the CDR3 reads CAITDRTYEQYF. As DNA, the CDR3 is TGTGCCATCACGGACAGGACCTACGAGCAGTACTTC.

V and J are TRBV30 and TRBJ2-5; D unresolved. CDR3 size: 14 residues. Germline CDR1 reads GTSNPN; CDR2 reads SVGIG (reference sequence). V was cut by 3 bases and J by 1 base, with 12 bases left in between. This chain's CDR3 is CAWSRVVSQETQYF. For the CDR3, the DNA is TGTGCCTGGAGCCGAGTTGTTTCCCAAGAGACCCAGTACTTC.

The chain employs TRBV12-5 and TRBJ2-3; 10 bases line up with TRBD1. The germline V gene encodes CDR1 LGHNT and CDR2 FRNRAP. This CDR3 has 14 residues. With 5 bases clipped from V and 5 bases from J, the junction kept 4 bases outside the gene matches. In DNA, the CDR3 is TGTGCTAGTGGTAAGGGGACAGGGGTAGATACGCAGTATTTT. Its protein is CASGKGTGVDTQYF.

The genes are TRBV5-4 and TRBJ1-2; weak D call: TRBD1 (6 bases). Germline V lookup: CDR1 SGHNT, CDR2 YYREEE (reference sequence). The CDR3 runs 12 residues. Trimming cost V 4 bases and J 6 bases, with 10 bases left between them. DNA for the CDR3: TGTGCCAGCAGCCGGAACAGGGATGGCTACACCTTC. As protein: CASSRNRDGYTF. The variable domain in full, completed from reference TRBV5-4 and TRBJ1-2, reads ETGVTQSPTHLIKTRGQQVTLRCSSQSGHNTVSWYQQALGQGPQFIFQYYREEENGRGNFPPRFSGLQFPNYSSELNVNALELDDSALYLCASSRNRDGYTFGSGTRLTVV.

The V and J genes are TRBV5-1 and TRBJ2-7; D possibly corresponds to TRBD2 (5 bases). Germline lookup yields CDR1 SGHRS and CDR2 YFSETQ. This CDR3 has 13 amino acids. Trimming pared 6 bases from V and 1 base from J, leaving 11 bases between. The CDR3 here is CASKPEGSYEQYF. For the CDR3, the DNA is TGCGCCAGCAAACCCGAGGGATCCTACGAGCAGTACTTC.

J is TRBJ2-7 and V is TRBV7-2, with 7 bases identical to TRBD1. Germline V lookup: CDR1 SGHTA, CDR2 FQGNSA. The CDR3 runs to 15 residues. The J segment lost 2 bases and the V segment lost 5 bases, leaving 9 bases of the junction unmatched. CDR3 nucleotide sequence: TGTGCCAGCAGCCCATTTACAGGGGTCCCCTACGAGCAGTACTTC. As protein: CASSPFTGVPYEQYF.

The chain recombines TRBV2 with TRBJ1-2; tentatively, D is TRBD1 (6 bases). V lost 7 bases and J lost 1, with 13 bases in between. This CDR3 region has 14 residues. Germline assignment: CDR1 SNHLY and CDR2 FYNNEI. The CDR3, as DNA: TGTGCCAGCACTGGACAGAGAATTAACTATGGCTACACCTTC. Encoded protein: CASTGQRINYGYTF.

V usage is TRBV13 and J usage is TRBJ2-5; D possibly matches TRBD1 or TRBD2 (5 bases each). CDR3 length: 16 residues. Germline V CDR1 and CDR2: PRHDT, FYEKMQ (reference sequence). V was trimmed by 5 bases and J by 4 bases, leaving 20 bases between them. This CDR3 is CASSPKRRGRGETQYF. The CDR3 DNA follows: TGTGCCAGCAGCCCTAAACGTCGGGGACGGGGAGAGACCCAGTACTTC.

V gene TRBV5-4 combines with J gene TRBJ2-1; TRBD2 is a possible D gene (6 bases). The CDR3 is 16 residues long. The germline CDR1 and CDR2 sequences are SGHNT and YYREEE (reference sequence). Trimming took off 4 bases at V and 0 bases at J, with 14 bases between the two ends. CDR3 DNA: TGTGCCAGCAGCCTGTCCGCCGGGGGCTCCTACAATGAGCAGTTCTTC. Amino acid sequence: CASSLSAGGSYNEQFF.

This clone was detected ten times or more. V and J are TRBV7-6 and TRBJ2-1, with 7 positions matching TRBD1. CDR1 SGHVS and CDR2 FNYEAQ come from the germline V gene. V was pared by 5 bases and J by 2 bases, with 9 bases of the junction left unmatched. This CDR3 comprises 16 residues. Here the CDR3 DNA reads TGTGCCAGCAGCGGAAGACAGGGAACCACCTACAATGAGCAGTTCTTC. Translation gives CASSGRQGTTYNEQFF.

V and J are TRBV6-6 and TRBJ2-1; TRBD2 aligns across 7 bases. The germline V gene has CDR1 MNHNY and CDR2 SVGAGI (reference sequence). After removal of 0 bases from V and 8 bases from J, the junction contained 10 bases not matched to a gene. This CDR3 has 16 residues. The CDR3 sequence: CASSYSTGGPEYEQFF. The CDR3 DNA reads TGTGCCAGCAGTTACTCGACGGGGGGACCAGAATATGAGCAGTTCTTC.